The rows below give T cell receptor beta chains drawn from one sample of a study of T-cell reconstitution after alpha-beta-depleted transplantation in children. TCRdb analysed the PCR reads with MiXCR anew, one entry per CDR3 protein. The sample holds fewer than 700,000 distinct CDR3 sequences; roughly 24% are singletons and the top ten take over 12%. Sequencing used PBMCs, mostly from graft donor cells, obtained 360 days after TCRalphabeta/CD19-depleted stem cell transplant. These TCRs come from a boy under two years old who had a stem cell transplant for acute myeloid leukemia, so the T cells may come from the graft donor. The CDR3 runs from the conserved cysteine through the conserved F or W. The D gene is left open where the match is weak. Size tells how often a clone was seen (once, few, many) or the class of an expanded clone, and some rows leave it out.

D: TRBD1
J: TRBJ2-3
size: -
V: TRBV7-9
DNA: TGTGCCAGCAGCCAGAGACAGGGGGTGATCACAGATACGCAGTATTTT
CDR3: CASSQRQGVITDTQYF

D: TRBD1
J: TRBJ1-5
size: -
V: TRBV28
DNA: TGTGCCAGCAGCCCCGGGGACAGGGGGAGGAATCAGCCCCAGCATTTT
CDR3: CASSPGDRGRNQPQHF

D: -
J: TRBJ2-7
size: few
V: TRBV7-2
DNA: TGTGCCAGCAGCTTAGCAGGTTCCCCCTACGAGCAGTACTTC
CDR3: CASSLAGSPYEQYF

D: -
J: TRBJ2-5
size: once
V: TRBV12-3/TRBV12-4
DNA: TGTGCCAGCAGTTTGGGCGACGGGACAACAAAAGAGACCCAGTACTTC
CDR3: CASSLGDGTTKETQYF

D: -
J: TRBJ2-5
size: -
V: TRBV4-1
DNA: TGCGCCAGCAGCCAAGTATGGGAACAAGAGACCCAGTACTTC
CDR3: CASSQVWEQETQYF

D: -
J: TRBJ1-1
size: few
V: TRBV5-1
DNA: TGCGCCAGCAGCCTGGAGAGACAGACTACTGAAGCTTTCTTT
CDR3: CASSLERQTTEAFF

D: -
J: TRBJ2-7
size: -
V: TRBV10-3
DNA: TGTGCCATCAGTGAGTCAGGCCAACTCTCCTACGAGCAGTACTTC
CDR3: CAISESGQLSYEQYF

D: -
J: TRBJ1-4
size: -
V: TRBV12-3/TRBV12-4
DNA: TGTGCCAGCAGCTCCGACGGATTCCCGGAAAAACTGTTTTTT
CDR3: CASSSDGFPEKLFF

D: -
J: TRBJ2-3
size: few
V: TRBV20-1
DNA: TGCAGTGCTAGATGGACAGGCACAGATACGCAGTATTTT
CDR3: CSARWTGTDTQYF

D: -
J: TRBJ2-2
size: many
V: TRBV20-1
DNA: TGCAGTGCTAGGGTAGCCCACCGGGAGCTGTTTTTT
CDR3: CSARVAHRELFF

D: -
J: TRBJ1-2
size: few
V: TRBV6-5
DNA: TGTGCCAGCAGTTACTCCCTTCTAGGGGGGGAGTATGGCTACACCTTC
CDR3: CASSYSLLGGEYGYTF

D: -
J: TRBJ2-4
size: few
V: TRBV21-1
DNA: TGTGCCAGCAGCAAACCCCGACAGACGCTAGCCAAAAACATTCAGTACTTC
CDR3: CASSKPRQTLAKNIQYF

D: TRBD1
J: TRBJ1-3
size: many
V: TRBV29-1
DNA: TGCAGCGTTGACCCGACAGGGGCTGGAAACACCATATATTTT
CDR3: CSVDPTGAGNTIYF

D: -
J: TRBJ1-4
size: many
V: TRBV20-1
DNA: TGCAGTGCCCGGGGGATGACTAATGAAAAACTGTTTTTT
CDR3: CSARGMTNEKLFF

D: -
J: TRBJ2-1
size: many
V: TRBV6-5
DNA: TGTGCCAGCAGTTACGTGGGTACCATCTACAATGAGCAGTTCTTC
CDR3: CASSYVGTIYNEQFF

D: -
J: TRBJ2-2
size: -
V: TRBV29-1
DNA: TGCAGCGTTCATACAGTGAACACCGGGGAGCTGTTTTTT
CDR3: CSVHTVNTGELFF

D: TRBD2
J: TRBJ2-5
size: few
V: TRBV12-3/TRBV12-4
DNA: TGTGCCAGCAGAAGGACTAGCGGACAAGAGACCCAGTACTTC
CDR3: CASRRTSGQETQYF

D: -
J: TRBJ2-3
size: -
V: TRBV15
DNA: TGTGCCACCAGCAGAGATGGGCACTCAGCGCAGTATTTT
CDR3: CATSRDGHSAQYF

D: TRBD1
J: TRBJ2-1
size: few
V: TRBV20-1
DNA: TGCAGTGCTACTAGGACAGGGAGCTCCTACAATGAGCAGTTCTTC
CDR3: CSATRTGSSYNEQFF

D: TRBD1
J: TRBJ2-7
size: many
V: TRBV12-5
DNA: TGTGCTAGTGGTTCCCGGGGACAGGGCTACGAGCAGTACTTC
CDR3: CASGSRGQGYEQYF

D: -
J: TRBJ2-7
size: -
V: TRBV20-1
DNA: TGCAGTGCTCGGGACATCTACTCCTACGAGCAGTACTTC
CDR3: CSARDIYSYEQYF

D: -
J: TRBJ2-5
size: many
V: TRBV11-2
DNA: TGTGCCAGCAGCGGTGGCGGGCAGCAAGAGACCCAGTACTTC
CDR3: CASSGGGQQETQYF

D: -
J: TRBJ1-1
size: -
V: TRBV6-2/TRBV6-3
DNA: TGTGCCAGCAGTTACTTCTCGCTGGAGGAGACTGAAGCTTTCTTT
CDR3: CASSYFSLEETEAFF

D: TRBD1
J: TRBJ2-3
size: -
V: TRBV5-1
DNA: TGCGCCAGCAGCCGTACAGGACAGGGTCAAGGTACGCAGTATTTT
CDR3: CASSRTGQGQGTQYF

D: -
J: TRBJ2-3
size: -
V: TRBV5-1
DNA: TGCGCCAGCAGCCGTCGTCAAGTGCCGGGGCCCATGGATACGCAGTATTTT
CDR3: CASSRRQVPGPMDTQYF

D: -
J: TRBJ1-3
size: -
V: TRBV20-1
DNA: TGCAGTGCTCGGAACAGGGCGGTCGGAAACACCATATATTTT
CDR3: CSARNRAVGNTIYF

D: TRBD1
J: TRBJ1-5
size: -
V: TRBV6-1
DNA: TGTGCCAGCAGAGACGAGGACAGGGTGGTTGGACGTCAGCCCCAGCATTTT
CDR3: CASRDEDRVVGRQPQHF

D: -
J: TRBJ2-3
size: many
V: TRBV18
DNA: TGTGCCAGCTCACCAAGGCGGGGGCTAGATACGCAGTATTTT
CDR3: CASSPRRGLDTQYF

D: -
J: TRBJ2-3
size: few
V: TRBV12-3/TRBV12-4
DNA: TGTGCCAGCGATGTTGAGTACGGCACAGATACGCAGTATTTT
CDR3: CASDVEYGTDTQYF

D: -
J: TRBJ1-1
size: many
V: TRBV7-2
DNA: TGTGCCAGCAGCTTAGCTGGGGCGAACACTGAAGCTTTCTTT
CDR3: CASSLAGANTEAFF

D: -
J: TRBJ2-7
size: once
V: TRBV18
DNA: TGTGCCAGCTCACCACTTGGTACAGGGTTGGGCGAGCAGTACTTC
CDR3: CASSPLGTGLGEQYF

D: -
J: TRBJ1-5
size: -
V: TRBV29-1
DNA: TGCAGCGGAGGGGAAGCCAATCAGCCCCAGCATTTT
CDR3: CSGGEANQPQHF

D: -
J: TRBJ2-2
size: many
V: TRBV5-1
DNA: TGCGCCAGCAGCTTGGTTGGCGGAATCGGGGAGCTGTTTTTT
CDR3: CASSLVGGIGELFF

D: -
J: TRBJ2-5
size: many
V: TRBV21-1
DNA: TGTGCCAGCAGCAAAGAGACCCAGTACTTC
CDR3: CASSKETQYF

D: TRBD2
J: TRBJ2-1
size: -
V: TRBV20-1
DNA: TGCTGTGCTAGACTTTTCGGACTAGCGGGGAATTACAATGAGCAGTTCTTC
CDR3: CCARLFGLAGNYNEQFF

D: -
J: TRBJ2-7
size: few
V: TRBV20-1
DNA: TGCAGTGCCCGAGGGGGGCAGGGGCATGAGCAGTACTTC
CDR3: CSARGGQGHEQYF

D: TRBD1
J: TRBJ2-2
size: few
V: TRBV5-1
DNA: TGCGCCAGCAGCTTGAAGACAGGGCACACCGGGGAGCTGTTTTTT
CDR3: CASSLKTGHTGELFF

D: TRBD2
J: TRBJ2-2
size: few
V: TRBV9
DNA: TGTGCCAGCAGCGTAGAGGCTAGCGGGGTTGCCGGGGAGCTGTTTTTT
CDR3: CASSVEASGVAGELFF

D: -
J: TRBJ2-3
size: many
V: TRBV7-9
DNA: TGTGCCAGCAGCCCCTACACTAGCTACACAGATACGCAGTATTTT
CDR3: CASSPYTSYTDTQYF

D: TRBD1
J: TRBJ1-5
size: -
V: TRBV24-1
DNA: TGTGCCACCAGTCTTACAGGGGGCAATCAGCCCCAGCATTTT
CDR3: CATSLTGGNQPQHF

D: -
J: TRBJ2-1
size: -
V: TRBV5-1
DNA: TGCGCCAGCAGCCCCCTAGGGGGGGCAATCAATGAGCAGTTCTTC
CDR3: CASSPLGGAINEQFF

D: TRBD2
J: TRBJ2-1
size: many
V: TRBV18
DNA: TGTGCCAGCTCACGGGACGGGACTAGCGGTAATGAGCAGTTCTTC
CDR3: CASSRDGTSGNEQFF

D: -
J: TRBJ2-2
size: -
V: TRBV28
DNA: TGTGCCAGCAGTCCGGGACTGGGGAACACCGGGGAGCTGTTTTTT
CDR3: CASSPGLGNTGELFF

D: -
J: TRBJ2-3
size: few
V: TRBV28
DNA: TGTGCCAGCACGGTACAGGCGACTCGGGATACGCAGTATTTT
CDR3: CASTVQATRDTQYF

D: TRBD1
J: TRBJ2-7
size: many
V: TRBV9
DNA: TGTGCCAGCAGGGACAGGTGGCGCGAGCAGTACTTC
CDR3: CASRDRWREQYF

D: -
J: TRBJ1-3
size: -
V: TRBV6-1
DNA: TGTGCCAGCAGCTTCAGCGGGGCTGGAAACACCATATATTTT
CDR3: CASSFSGAGNTIYF

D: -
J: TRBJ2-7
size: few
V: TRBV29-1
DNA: TGCAGCGTAACTTTCGGGACTGGGGCCTACGAGCAGTACTTC
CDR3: CSVTFGTGAYEQYF

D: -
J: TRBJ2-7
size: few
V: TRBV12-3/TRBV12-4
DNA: TGTGCCAGTGGTCGTTGGACCTACGAGCAGTACTTC
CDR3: CASGRWTYEQYF

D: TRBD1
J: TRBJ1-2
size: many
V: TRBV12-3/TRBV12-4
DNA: TGTGCCAGCAGCCTTACAGGGGGGGAGACCTATGGCTACACCTTC
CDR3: CASSLTGGETYGYTF

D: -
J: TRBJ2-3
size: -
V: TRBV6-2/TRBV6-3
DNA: TGTGCCAGCAGTTACTCGCCGAGATTCACAGATACGCAGTATTTT
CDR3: CASSYSPRFTDTQYF

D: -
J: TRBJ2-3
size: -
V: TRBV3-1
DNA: TGTGCCTGCAGCGAAACCCTAGCCGCCGGGTCCCGACCTACAGATACGCAGTATTTT
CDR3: CACSETLAAGSRPTDTQYF

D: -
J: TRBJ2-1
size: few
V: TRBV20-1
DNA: TGCAGTGCTAGAGATCGACTCACTGTTAATGAGCAGTTCTTC
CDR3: CSARDRLTVNEQFF

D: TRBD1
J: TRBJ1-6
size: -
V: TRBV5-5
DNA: TGTGCCAGCATCTCGGAGGGACAGAGGAATTCACCCCTCCACTTT
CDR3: CASISEGQRNSPLHF

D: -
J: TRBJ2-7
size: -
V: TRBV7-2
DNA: TGTGCCAGCAGATACGACATTCGATCCTACGAGCAGTACTTC
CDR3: CASRYDIRSYEQYF

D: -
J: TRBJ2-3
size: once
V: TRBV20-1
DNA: TGCAGTGCTAGCAATCCCGAGGCGGATACGCAGTATTTT
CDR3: CSASNPEADTQYF

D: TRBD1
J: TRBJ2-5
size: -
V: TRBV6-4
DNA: TGTGCCAGCAGTGGTCCAGGCTCCGACAGGGGCGTGCAAGAGACCCAGTACTTC
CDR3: CASSGPGSDRGVQETQYF

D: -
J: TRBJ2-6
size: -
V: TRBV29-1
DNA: TGCAGCGTTGAAGATCCCCGGGGGGCCAACGTCCTGACTTTC
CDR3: CSVEDPRGANVLTF